Below, 28 T cell receptor beta chains from the same sample are listed, as sequenced in a study of blood T cell repertoires in COVID-19. This table comes from immunoSEQ multiplex PCR, and its TCRdb copy is limited to in-frame clones, with some not included. The sample lists a few hundred thousand clones, 85% to 90% occurring once. The sample was PBMCs or T cells enriched from blood (not recorded which). These receptor sequences come from a woman aged 35 to 49 who had recovered from COVID-19.

This clone was seen just once. CDR3 nucleotides: TGTGCTAGTGGTACGCTTCCGGGACAGGGCCAAGAGACCCAGTACTTC. Residues: CASGTLPGQGQETQYF. The V gene is TRBV12-5, the J gene TRBJ2-5; 9 positions agree with TRBD1. V lost 5 bases to trimming and J lost 1 base; unmatched junction nucleotides: 8. Germline CDR1 LGHNT, CDR2 FRNRAP. This CDR3 is built from 16 residues.

This chain connects TRBV5-5 to TRBJ2-3; D not certain. CDR3 length equals 14 residues. CDR1 is SGHKS, CDR2 YYEKEE, per germline (reference sequence). Between the trimmed V and J ends, which lost 4 bases and 0 bases, there was a span of 9 bases. CDR3: CASSPGGSTDTQYF. CDR3 DNA sequence: TGTGCCAGCAGCCCGGGTGGCAGCACAGATACGCAGTATTTT.

J is TRBJ1-2 and V is TRBV4-3; 8 positions match TRBD1. The CDR3 has 16 amino acids. The germline V gene encodes CDR1 LGHNA and CDR2 YSLEER. The V and J ends lost 4 bases and 7 bases, in that order; junction bases with no gene match: 14. Here the CDR3 DNA reads TGCGCCAGCAGCCCAGCAGGTGGGCAGGGGGCCGGTGGCTACACCTTC. Its translation: CASSPAGGQGAGGYTF.

The genes are TRBV3-1 (or the pseudogene TRBV3-2) and TRBJ2-7; 10 positions agree with TRBD1. The trim removed 0 bases at V and 3 bases at J, leaving 2 bases unmatched. This CDR3 is built from 15 residues. CDR1 and CDR2 from the germline V gene are LGHDT and YNNKEL (reference sequence). CDR3 sequence reads: CASSQDRDRGYEQYF. CDR3 nucleotides: TGTGCCAGCAGCCAAGACCGGGACAGGGGCTACGAGCAGTACTTC.

The chain joins TRBV5-1 to TRBJ2-5, with 7 bases matching TRBD2. Trimming took 2 bases from V and 5 from J; bases not matched to a gene: 6. This CDR3 spans 14 amino acids. The germline gives CDR1 SGHRS, CDR2 YFSETQ. The CDR3 DNA reads TGCGCCAGCAGCTTCACGGGGAGGGAGGAGACCCAGTACTTC. It encodes CASSFTGREETQYF.

This clone is a singleton in its sample. The chain carries TRBV4-1 and TRBJ1-5; D may be TRBD1 (6 bases). Germline values: CDR1 MGHRA, CDR2 YSYEKL. The CDR3 sequence is 18 residues long. The V end lost 4 bases, the J end lost 2 bases, and 21 bases lay between the germline ends. The CDR3 DNA sequence: TGCGCCAGCAGCCTCATACAGGGTGGGGATATTGGCAATCAGCCCCAGCATTTT. Amino acids: CASSLIQGGDIGNQPQHF.

This clone occurred once. This chain joins TRBV7-2 and TRBJ1-6; no firm D call. The CDR3 covers 17 residues. Trimming took 2 bases from V and 0 from J, leaving 11 bases between them. Germline CDR1 reads SGHTA; CDR2 reads FQGNSA. CDR3 in DNA: TGTGCCAGCAGCTTAATGGCTCCCAGCTCCTATAATTCACCCCTCCACTTT. It yields the protein CASSLMAPSSYNSPLHF.

This CDR3 is CASSAGRWVTEAFF. DNA for the CDR3: TGTGCCAGCAGCGCAGGTAGATGGGTGACTGAAGCTTTCTTT. The chain combines TRBV11-2 with TRBJ1-1, with unresolved D. The V end lost 5 bases, the J end lost 5 bases, and 15 bases lay between the germline ends. Per germline, CDR1 SGHAT and CDR2 FQNNGV. The CDR3 is 14 residues long.

CDR3 sequence (DNA): TGTGCCAGCAGCGGCCTGGGACTAGCGGGAGCTGCCGAGCAGTTCTTC. This translates into CASSGLGLAGAAEQFF. The rearrangement joins TRBV11-2 to TRBJ2-1; TRBD2 agrees at 14 bases. The CDR3 consists of 16 residues. J gave up 10 bases and V 5 bases, and 10 bases lay outside the gene matches. From germline, CDR1 is SGHAT and CDR2 FQNNGV. The full variable domain, with the rest looked up from reference TRBV11-2 and TRBJ2-1, is EAGVAQSPRYKIIEKRQSVAFWCNPISGHATLYWYQQILGQGPKLLIQFQNNGVVDDSQLPKDRFSAERLKGVDSTLKIQPAKLEDSAVYLCASSGLGLAGAAEQFFGPGTRLTVL.

V usage is TRBV11-3 and J usage is TRBJ1-2, with TRBD1 matching 7 bases. The CDR3 has 13 amino acids. Germline CDR1 is SGHNT and CDR2 is YENEEA. J was trimmed by 4 bases and V by 5 bases; bases with no gene match: 4. CDR3 sequence: CASSRGQFYGYTF. In DNA, the CDR3 is TGTGCCAGCAGCCGGGGACAGTTCTATGGCTACACCTTC.

The gene calls are TRBV6-5 and TRBJ2-3; maybe TRBD2 (5 bases). CDR1 and CDR2 from the germline V gene are MNHEY and SVGAGI. V gave up 10 bases and J gave up 8 bases, with 10 bases separating them. This CDR3 region has 10 residues. This CDR3 reads CATLRGTQYF. CDR3 sequence (DNA): TGTGCCACCCTTCGGGGTACGCAGTATTTT.

V is TRBV10-3 and J is TRBJ2-3, with D maybe TRBD2 (6 bases). The CDR3 has 14 amino acids. Looked up from germline, CDR1 is ENHRY and CDR2 is SYGVKD. Trimming cost V 10 bases and J 6 bases, with 20 bases left between them. CDR3 sequence reads: CATVPGRDGDTQYF. The CDR3 bases are TGTGCCACGGTCCCAGGGCGGGATGGGGATACGCAGTATTTT.

The rearrangement links TRBV24-1 to TRBJ2-3; the match to TRBD2 covers 10 bases. Per germline, CDR1 KGHDR and CDR2 SFDVKD. Unmatched junction bases numbered 9, after V lost 4 bases and J lost 9 bases. The CDR3 is 15 residues long. The CDR3: CATSDIAGGVDTQYF. The CDR3 DNA sequence: TGTGCCACCAGTGACATAGCGGGAGGAGTAGACACGCAGTATTTT.

This chain joins TRBV4-2 and TRBJ2-1; 10 bases agree with TRBD2. V lost 0 bases and J lost 6; bases outside the gene matches: 2. Germline CDR1 reads LGHNA; CDR2 reads YNFKEQ. This CDR3 contains 15 residues. CDR3 region: CASSQEAGGSNEQFF. In DNA, the CDR3 is TGTGCCAGCAGCCAAGAAGCGGGAGGGAGCAATGAGCAGTTCTTC.

This clone has just a few counts. The chain joins TRBV19 to TRBJ1-1; tentative D call: TRBD1 (5 bases). Germline V gene lookup returns CDR1 LNHDA and CDR2 SQIVND (reference sequence). V dropped 3 bases and J dropped 7 bases, with 9 bases sitting between them. The CDR3 length is 12 residues. CDR3 DNA: TGTGCCAGTAGTATGGGGCAGATTGAAGCTTTCTTT. Its translation is CASSMGQIEAFF. The whole variable domain, filled in from reference TRBV19 and TRBJ1-1, reads DGGITQSPKYLFRKEGQNVTLSCEQNLNHDAMYWYRQDPGQGLRLIYYSQIVNDFQKGDIAEGYSVSREKKESFPLTVTSAQKNPTAFYLCASSMGQIEAFFGQGTRLTVV.

This rearrangement joins TRBV6-1 to TRBJ2-3; D perhaps matches TRBD2 (5 bases). The CDR3 has 15 amino acids. The germline V gene has CDR1 MNHNS and CDR2 SASEGT. V lost 1 base and J 2 bases, leaving 10 bases between the germline ends. CDR3 loop: CASSEVGVSTDTQYF. For the CDR3, the DNA is TGTGCCAGCAGTGAAGTCGGGGTCTCCACAGATACGCAGTATTTT.

The DNA of the CDR3 is TGTGCCAGCAGTTACGAATCGGGAGGAACCTTCGAAGAGACCCAGTACTTC. It translates to CASSYESGGTFEETQYF. The chain uses TRBV6-2 or TRBV6-3 and TRBJ2-5, with 7 bases that match TRBD2. J was trimmed by 3 bases and V by 2 bases; bases with no gene match: 12. Germline V gene sequence: CDR1 MNHEY, CDR2 SVGEGT. The CDR3 consists of 17 residues.

This clone was seen only a few times. This sequence joins TRBV5-1 and TRBJ2-1; 10 bases are shared with TRBD2. Germline loops: CDR1 SGHRS, CDR2 YFSETQ. The CDR3 has 15 residues. Losses at the gene ends were 4 bases for V and 3 bases for J; bases not matched to a gene: 4. Here the CDR3 reads CASSVGTSVYNEQFF. The CDR3 DNA reads as TGCGCCAGCAGCGTCGGGACTAGCGTCTACAATGAGCAGTTCTTC. The variable domain in full, with the rest retrieved from reference TRBV5-1 and TRBJ2-1, is KAGVTQTPRYLIKTRGQQVTLSCSPISGHRSVSWYQQTPGQGLQFLFEYFSETQRNKGNFPGRFSGRQFSNSRSEMNVSTLELGDSALYLCASSVGTSVYNEQFFGPGTRLTVL.

V usage is TRBV2 and J usage is TRBJ1-1, with unresolved D. Germline V gene sequence: CDR1 SNHLY, CDR2 FYNNEI. Trimming removed 2 bases at V and 8 bases at J, with 9 bases between. This CDR3 spans 12 amino acids. The CDR3 loop reads CASSELSLEAFF. In DNA form, the CDR3 reads TGTGCCAGCAGTGAACTCAGTCTGGAAGCTTTCTTT.

The rearrangement joins TRBV11-2 to TRBJ1-5; D possibly corresponds to TRBD1 (5 bases). V was shortened by 5 bases and J by 6 bases, with 14 bases between the two germline ends. CDR3 length: 14 amino acids. Per germline, CDR1 SGHAT and CDR2 FQNNGV. For the CDR3, the DNA is TGTGCCAGCAGCGAGCAGGGTTTGACTCAGCCCCAGCATTTT. It is translated as CASSEQGLTQPQHF.

The CDR3 DNA reads as TGCGCCAGCAGTGAGTTATTCGGGGGGGAATTCTATGGCTACACCTTC. It yields the protein CASSELFGGEFYGYTF. This chain joins TRBV10-2 and TRBJ1-2; D may be TRBD1 (5 bases). The CDR3 length is 16 residues. Germline-derived CDR1 and CDR2 are WSHSY and SAAADI. Trimming cost V 1 base and J 4 bases, with 16 bases left between them.

The chain recombines TRBV18 with TRBJ1-2; D is perhaps TRBD1 (5 bases). V was clipped by 3 bases and J by 6 bases, with 11 bases between them. Germline CDR1 KGHSH, CDR2 LQKENI. CDR3 size: 13 residues. The CDR3 bases are TGTGCCAGCTCACCTCAGGGCGGGGATGGCTACACCTTC. The encoded protein is CASSPQGGDGYTF.

J is TRBJ1-1 and V is TRBV18, with 9 bases fitting TRBD1. This CDR3 has 15 amino acids. Germline values: CDR1 KGHSH, CDR2 LQKENI. V dropped 8 bases and J dropped 4; count of bases not matched to a gene: 11. The CDR3 spells CASGRTGEWSTEAFF. The CDR3 DNA reads as TGTGCCAGCGGCCGGACAGGGGAATGGAGCACTGAAGCTTTCTTT.

V and J are TRBV10-2 and TRBJ1-2, with D unclear. This CDR3 spans 15 amino acids. CDR1 is WSHSY and CDR2 is SAAADI in the germline V gene. Trimming removed 5 bases at V and 2 bases at J, with 15 bases between. This CDR3 reads CASSNRMTANYGYTF. Written as DNA, the CDR3 is TGCGCCAGCAGTAACCGAATGACTGCCAACTATGGCTACACCTTC.

This chain uses TRBV5-1 with TRBJ1-6; D perhaps matches TRBD1 (5 bases). The CDR3 consists of 15 residues. The V end was cut by 0 bases, the J end by 5 bases, with 9 bases between. Germline lookup yields CDR1 SGHRS and CDR2 YFSETQ. CDR3 loop: CASSLETGHNSPLHF. The CDR3 nucleotides read TGCGCCAGCAGCTTGGAAACAGGTCATAATTCACCCCTCCACTTT.

V gene TRBV12-3 or TRBV12-4 combines with J gene TRBJ2-5, with D perhaps TRBD1 (6 bases). The ends were cut back, 6 bases at V and 5 bases at J, with 13 bases in the middle. The CDR3 is 13 residues long. CDR3 amino acids: CASRRGIDETQYF. CDR3 coding DNA: TGTGCCAGCAGGAGGGGGATTGACGAGACCCAGTACTTC.

The chain links TRBV11-2 to TRBJ2-1, with 12 positions matching TRBD2. Germline CDR1 and CDR2: SGHAT and FQNNGV. V was clipped by 3 bases and J by 11 bases; unmatched bases: 8. There are 15 residues in the CDR3. The CDR3 DNA is TGTGCCAGCAGCTTCTCAGGACTAGCGGGAATACAGCAGTTCTTC. Amino acid sequence: CASSFSGLAGIQQFF.

V usage is TRBV4-1 and J usage is TRBJ2-1; D possibly corresponds to TRBD1 (7 bases). CDR3 length: 17 amino acids. Trimming removed 5 bases at V and 7 bases at J, with 24 bases between. Germline V gene data show CDR1 as MGHRA and CDR2 as YSYEKL. As DNA, the CDR3 is TGCGCCAGCAGCTCCAAACCAGCGGGTCTCAGGGGGAATGAGCAGTTCTTC. Translated, it gives CASSSKPAGLRGNEQFF.